This is a list of T cell receptor beta chains from one sample in a study of blood T cells in healthy people across ages. TCRdb reanalysed the 5' RACE reads using MiXCR and keeps one entry per CDR3 protein. The repertoire includes about 970,000 distinct CDR3 sequences, 51% of them detected once, and 20% to 25% sits in the top ten. Sequencing input: blood. The receptors stem from a woman aged 60 to 75 in good health. Both conserved end residues are part of each CDR3. The order of the fields is CDR3 protein, CDR3 DNA, CDR3 length, clone size, D gene, J gene, V gene. The D gene is left open where the match is weak. Clone size is not always given. Where it is, it says once, few, many or a class for expanded clones.

cdr3_aa: CATSDWTTDTQYF; cdr3_nt: TGTGCCACCAGTGATTGGACAACAGATACGCAGTATTTT; cdr3_length: 13; clone_size: NA; d_call: NA; j_call: TRBJ2-3; v_call: TRBV24-1
cdr3_aa: CASSNPAAVGSGAQYF; cdr3_nt: TGTGCCAGCAGTAATCCGGCTGCAGTGGGGTCTGGGGCCCAGTACTTC; cdr3_length: 16; clone_size: few; d_call: NA; j_call: TRBJ2-5; v_call: TRBV2
cdr3_aa: CASSSKGRSYNEQFF; cdr3_nt: TGTGCCAGCAGCTCTAAGGGGCGGTCCTACAATGAGCAGTTCTTC; cdr3_length: 15; clone_size: NA; d_call: NA; j_call: TRBJ2-1; v_call: TRBV7-9
cdr3_aa: CASSRILTDLNTEAFF; cdr3_nt: TGTGCCAGCAGCCGCATCCTGACAGACCTCAACACTGAAGCTTTCTTT; cdr3_length: 16; clone_size: NA; d_call: NA; j_call: TRBJ1-1; v_call: TRBV27
cdr3_aa: CASSTGTGTGTQYF; cdr3_nt: TGTGCCAGCAGCACGGGGACAGGGACGGGGACCCAGTACTTC; cdr3_length: 14; clone_size: NA; d_call: TRBD1; j_call: TRBJ2-5; v_call: TRBV7-2
cdr3_aa: CASSQYIVAGELFF; cdr3_nt: TGCGCCAGCAGCCAATATATCGTGGCCGGGGAGCTGTTTTTT; cdr3_length: 14; clone_size: NA; d_call: NA; j_call: TRBJ2-2; v_call: TRBV4-3
cdr3_aa: CASSWPPPRDTEAFF; cdr3_nt: TGTGCCAGCAGTTGGCCGCCTCCTAGGGACACTGAAGCTTTCTTT; cdr3_length: 15; clone_size: NA; d_call: NA; j_call: TRBJ1-1; v_call: TRBV6-5
cdr3_aa: CASSEAYNTGELFF; cdr3_nt: TGTGCCAGCAGTGAAGCGTACAACACCGGGGAGCTGTTTTTT; cdr3_length: 14; clone_size: NA; d_call: NA; j_call: TRBJ2-2; v_call: TRBV6-1
cdr3_aa: CASSRKDEQFF; cdr3_nt: TGTGCCAGCAGCCGAAAAGATGAGCAGTTCTTC; cdr3_length: 11; clone_size: NA; d_call: NA; j_call: TRBJ2-1; v_call: TRBV6-5
cdr3_aa: CARNRANYGYTF; cdr3_nt: TGTGCCAGGAACAGGGCTAACTATGGCTACACCTTC; cdr3_length: 12; clone_size: NA; d_call: NA; j_call: TRBJ1-2; v_call: TRBV30
cdr3_aa: CASSLASGPAYEQYF; cdr3_nt: TGTGCCAGCAGCTTAGCTTCTGGACCCGCCTACGAGCAGTACTTC; cdr3_length: 15; clone_size: NA; d_call: NA; j_call: TRBJ2-7; v_call: TRBV7-2
cdr3_aa: CASGEPQHF; cdr3_nt: TGTGCCTCGGGAGAGCCCCAGCATTTT; cdr3_length: 9; clone_size: NA; d_call: NA; j_call: TRBJ1-5; v_call: TRBV10-3
cdr3_aa: CSARPSASGSWGRQYF; cdr3_nt: TGCAGTGCCAGACCTTCGGCTAGCGGGAGTTGGGGACGACAGTACTTC; cdr3_length: 16; clone_size: NA; d_call: TRBD2; j_call: TRBJ2-7; v_call: TRBV20-1
cdr3_aa: CASSLGGQGLDEQYF; cdr3_nt: TGCGCCAGCAGCTTGGGGGGACAGGGACTCGACGAGCAGTACTTC; cdr3_length: 15; clone_size: NA; d_call: TRBD1; j_call: TRBJ2-7; v_call: TRBV5-1
cdr3_aa: CSAREFGASEQYF; cdr3_nt: TGCAGTGCTAGAGAATTCGGGGCCTCCGAGCAGTACTTC; cdr3_length: 13; clone_size: once; d_call: NA; j_call: TRBJ2-7; v_call: TRBV20-1
cdr3_aa: CASQQDYEQYF; cdr3_nt: TGTGCCAGCCAACAGGACTACGAGCAGTACTTC; cdr3_length: 11; clone_size: many; d_call: NA; j_call: TRBJ2-7; v_call: TRBV2
cdr3_aa: CASSLDAAVNEQFF; cdr3_nt: TGTGCCAGCAGCTTAGACGCGGCGGTTAATGAGCAGTTCTTC; cdr3_length: 14; clone_size: NA; d_call: NA; j_call: TRBJ2-1; v_call: TRBV7-6
cdr3_aa: CASSLPPVETQYF; cdr3_nt: TGTGCCAGCAGTTTACCTCCGGTGGAGACCCAGTACTTC; cdr3_length: 13; clone_size: few; d_call: NA; j_call: TRBJ2-5; v_call: TRBV12-3/TRBV12-4
cdr3_aa: CASARPGVNSPLHF; cdr3_nt: TGTGCCAGCGCCAGGCCGGGAGTTAATTCACCCCTCCACTTT; cdr3_length: 14; clone_size: NA; d_call: NA; j_call: TRBJ1-6; v_call: TRBV28
cdr3_aa: CASSLALPDNEQYF; cdr3_nt: TGTGCCAGCAGTTTAGCGCTACCCGACAATGAGCAGTACTTC; cdr3_length: 14; clone_size: NA; d_call: NA; j_call: TRBJ2-7; v_call: TRBV12-3/TRBV12-4
cdr3_aa: CSAQGTSGINEQFF; cdr3_nt: TGCAGTGCCCAGGGGACTAGCGGGATCAATGAGCAGTTCTTC; cdr3_length: 14; clone_size: once; d_call: TRBD2; j_call: TRBJ2-1; v_call: TRBV20-1
cdr3_aa: CAWCRDREETQYF; cdr3_nt: TGTGCCTGGTGCCGGGACAGGGAAGAGACCCAGTACTTC; cdr3_length: 13; clone_size: NA; d_call: TRBD1; j_call: TRBJ2-5; v_call: TRBV30
cdr3_aa: CASSLNNEQFF; cdr3_nt: TGCGCCAGCAGCTTAAACAATGAGCAGTTCTTC; cdr3_length: 11; clone_size: many; d_call: NA; j_call: TRBJ2-1; v_call: TRBV5-1
cdr3_aa: CASSLAQADYGYTF; cdr3_nt: TGTGCCAGCAGCTTAGCACAGGCGGACTATGGCTACACCTTC; cdr3_length: 14; clone_size: NA; d_call: NA; j_call: TRBJ1-2; v_call: TRBV5-6
cdr3_aa: CASRPVAKGTYEQYF; cdr3_nt: TGCGCCAGCAGACCAGTAGCGAAAGGGACTTACGAGCAGTACTTC; cdr3_length: 15; clone_size: few; d_call: NA; j_call: TRBJ2-7; v_call: TRBV4-1
cdr3_aa: CSARRGDTQYF; cdr3_nt: TGCAGTGCTAGAAGGGGGGATACGCAGTATTTT; cdr3_length: 11; clone_size: few; d_call: NA; j_call: TRBJ2-3; v_call: TRBV20-1
cdr3_aa: CASSQDRRGNRPLHF; cdr3_nt: TGCGCCAGCAGCCAAGATCGGAGAGGAAATCGACCCCTCCACTTT; cdr3_length: 15; clone_size: NA; d_call: NA; j_call: TRBJ1-6; v_call: TRBV4-1
cdr3_aa: CSSAPSQETQYF; cdr3_nt: TGCAGCTCAGCGCCTTCACAAGAGACCCAGTACTTC; cdr3_length: 12; clone_size: many; d_call: NA; j_call: TRBJ2-5; v_call: TRBV29-1
cdr3_aa: CASSHSPGLREETQYF; cdr3_nt: TGCGCCAGCAGCCACTCACCGGGACTACGAGAAGAGACCCAGTACTTC; cdr3_length: 16; clone_size: NA; d_call: TRBD2; j_call: TRBJ2-5; v_call: TRBV5-1
cdr3_aa: CASSREGPRTYEQYF; cdr3_nt: TGTGCCAGCAGCCGGGAGGGGCCTAGGACCTACGAGCAGTACTTC; cdr3_length: 15; clone_size: NA; d_call: TRBD2; j_call: TRBJ2-7; v_call: TRBV2
cdr3_aa: CASRTGLAGVSEQFF; cdr3_nt: TGTGCCAGCAGAACCGGACTAGCGGGAGTAAGTGAGCAGTTCTTC; cdr3_length: 15; clone_size: NA; d_call: TRBD2; j_call: TRBJ2-1; v_call: TRBV6-2/TRBV6-3
cdr3_aa: CASSETWQPQHF; cdr3_nt: TGTGCCAGCAGTGAAACGTGGCAGCCCCAGCATTTT; cdr3_length: 12; clone_size: few; d_call: NA; j_call: TRBJ1-5; v_call: TRBV6-1
cdr3_aa: CASSLSAVTYEQYF; cdr3_nt: TGTGCCAGCAGCCTTAGCGCCGTAACCTACGAGCAGTACTTC; cdr3_length: 14; clone_size: NA; d_call: NA; j_call: TRBJ2-7; v_call: TRBV3-1
cdr3_aa: CASTRPGTSPADTQYF; cdr3_nt: TGTGCCAGCACCCGGCCCGGGACTAGCCCCGCAGATACGCAGTATTTT; cdr3_length: 16; clone_size: few; d_call: TRBD2; j_call: TRBJ2-3; v_call: TRBV9
cdr3_aa: CASSRDRSYERYF; cdr3_nt: TGTGCCAGCAGCCGGGACAGGTCCTACGAGCGGTACTTC; cdr3_length: 13; clone_size: NA; d_call: TRBD1; j_call: TRBJ2-7; v_call: TRBV12-3/TRBV12-4
cdr3_aa: CASSLVSGRTYNEQFF; cdr3_nt: TGTGCCAGCAGCTTAGTGAGCGGGAGAACATACAATGAGCAGTTCTTC; cdr3_length: 16; clone_size: NA; d_call: TRBD2; j_call: TRBJ2-1; v_call: TRBV7-2
cdr3_aa: CASSLGVAGPNEQYF; cdr3_nt: TGTGCCAGCAGCTTAGGGGTAGCGGGACCCAATGAGCAGTACTTC; cdr3_length: 15; clone_size: NA; d_call: TRBD2; j_call: TRBJ2-5; v_call: TRBV7-9
cdr3_aa: CASSGGGSGIQYF; cdr3_nt: TGTGCCAGCAGCGGGGGGGGTTCCGGGATTCAGTACTTC; cdr3_length: 13; clone_size: NA; d_call: TRBD2; j_call: TRBJ2-4; v_call: TRBV5-6
cdr3_aa: CASSLDQTSGTYEQYF; cdr3_nt: TGTGCCAGCAGCTTGGATCAGACTAGCGGCACCTACGAGCAGTACTTC; cdr3_length: 16; clone_size: NA; d_call: TRBD2; j_call: TRBJ2-7; v_call: TRBV5-5
cdr3_aa: CASSFGLADETQYF; cdr3_nt: TGTGCCAGCAGCTTTGGGCTAGCGGATGAGACCCAGTACTTC; cdr3_length: 14; clone_size: NA; d_call: TRBD2; j_call: TRBJ2-5; v_call: TRBV7-9
cdr3_aa: CSVTDRDSNQPQHF; cdr3_nt: TGCAGCGTCACAGACAGGGATAGCAATCAGCCCCAGCATTTT; cdr3_length: 14; clone_size: few; d_call: TRBD1; j_call: TRBJ1-5; v_call: TRBV29-1
cdr3_aa: CSVPGTGGVPDTQYF; cdr3_nt: TGCAGCGTTCCCGGGACAGGTGGTGTCCCAGATACGCAGTATTTT; cdr3_length: 15; clone_size: few; d_call: TRBD1; j_call: TRBJ2-3; v_call: TRBV29-1
cdr3_aa: CASSLRGSPWDEQFF; cdr3_nt: TGTGCCAGCAGCCTCAGGGGCTCGCCATGGGATGAGCAGTTCTTC; cdr3_length: 15; clone_size: NA; d_call: NA; j_call: TRBJ2-1; v_call: TRBV7-2
cdr3_aa: CSASAGEGEQYF; cdr3_nt: TGCAGTGCTAGTGCGGGAGAGGGCGAGCAGTACTTC; cdr3_length: 12; clone_size: NA; d_call: TRBD2; j_call: TRBJ2-7; v_call: TRBV20-1
cdr3_aa: CSVLAGGAYNEQFF; cdr3_nt: TGCAGCGTGTTAGCGGGAGGCGCCTACAATGAGCAGTTCTTC; cdr3_length: 14; clone_size: NA; d_call: TRBD2; j_call: TRBJ2-1; v_call: TRBV29-1
cdr3_aa: CSARLAGSQETQYF; cdr3_nt: TGCAGTGCTAGACTAGCGGGCTCCCAAGAGACCCAGTACTTC; cdr3_length: 14; clone_size: few; d_call: TRBD2; j_call: TRBJ2-5; v_call: TRBV20-1
cdr3_aa: CASSQTRDPRDTQYF; cdr3_nt: TGTGCCAGCAGTCAGACCCGGGACCCGAGAGATACGCAGTATTTT; cdr3_length: 15; clone_size: NA; d_call: NA; j_call: TRBJ2-3; v_call: TRBV2
cdr3_aa: CASSQTQGVQETQYF; cdr3_nt: TGCGCCAGCAGCCAGACACAGGGGGTCCAAGAGACCCAGTACTTC; cdr3_length: 15; clone_size: few; d_call: TRBD1; j_call: TRBJ2-5; v_call: TRBV4-3
cdr3_aa: CASSLVGLAGGADTQYF; cdr3_nt: TGTGCCAGCAGCTTAGTCGGACTAGCGGGAGGGGCAGATACGCAGTATTTT; cdr3_length: 17; clone_size: NA; d_call: TRBD2; j_call: TRBJ2-3; v_call: TRBV7-2